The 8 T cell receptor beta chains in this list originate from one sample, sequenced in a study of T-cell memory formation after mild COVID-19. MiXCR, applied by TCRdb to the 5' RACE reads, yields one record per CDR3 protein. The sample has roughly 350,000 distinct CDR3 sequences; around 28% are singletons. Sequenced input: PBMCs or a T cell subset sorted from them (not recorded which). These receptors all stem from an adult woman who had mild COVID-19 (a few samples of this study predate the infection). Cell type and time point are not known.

CDR3 nucleotides: TGTGCCAGCAGATGGGTGGGGTCCACGCAGTATTTT. Amino acid sequence: CASRWVGSTQYF. The rearrangement uses TRBV12-3 or TRBV12-4 and TRBJ2-3, with no clear D. Trimming took 6 bases from V and 9 from J, leaving 13 bases between them. This CDR3 spans 12 amino acids.

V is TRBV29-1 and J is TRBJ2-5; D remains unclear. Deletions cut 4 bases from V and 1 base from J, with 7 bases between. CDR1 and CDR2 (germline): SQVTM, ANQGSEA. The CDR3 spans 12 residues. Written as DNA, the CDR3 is TGCAGCGTTGGGAAGCTCCAAGAGACCCAGTACTTC. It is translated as CSVGKLQETQYF.

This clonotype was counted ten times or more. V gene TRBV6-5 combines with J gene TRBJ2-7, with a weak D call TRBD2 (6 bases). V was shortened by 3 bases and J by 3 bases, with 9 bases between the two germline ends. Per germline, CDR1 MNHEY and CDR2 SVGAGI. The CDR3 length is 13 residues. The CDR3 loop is CASSYGGVYEQYF. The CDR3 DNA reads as TGTGCCAGCAGTTATGGAGGGGTCTACGAGCAGTACTTC.

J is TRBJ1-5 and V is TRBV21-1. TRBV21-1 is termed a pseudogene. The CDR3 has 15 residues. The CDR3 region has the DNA TGTGCCAGCAGCCCGGCGGGTTATAGCAATCAGCCCCAGCATTTT. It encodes CASSPAGYSNQPQHF.

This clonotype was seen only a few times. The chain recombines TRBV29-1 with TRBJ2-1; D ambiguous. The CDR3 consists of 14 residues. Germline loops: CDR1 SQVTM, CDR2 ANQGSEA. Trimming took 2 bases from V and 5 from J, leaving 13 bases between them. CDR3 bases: TGCAGCGTTGAAAATGGGTTTACGGACAATGAGCAGTTCTTC. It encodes CSVENGFTDNEQFF.

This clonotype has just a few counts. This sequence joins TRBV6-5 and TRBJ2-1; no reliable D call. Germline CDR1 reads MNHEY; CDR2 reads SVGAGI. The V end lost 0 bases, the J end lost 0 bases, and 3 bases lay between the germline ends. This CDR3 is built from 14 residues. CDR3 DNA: TGTGCCAGCAGTTACTCGGACTCCTACAATGAGCAGTTCTTC. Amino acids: CASSYSDSYNEQFF.

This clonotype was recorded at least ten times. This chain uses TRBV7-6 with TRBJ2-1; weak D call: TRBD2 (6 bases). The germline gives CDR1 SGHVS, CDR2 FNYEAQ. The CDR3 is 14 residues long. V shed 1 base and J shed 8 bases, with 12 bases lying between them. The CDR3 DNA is TGTGCCAGCAGCTTAGACGCGGGATTCTATGAGCAGTTCTTC. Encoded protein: CASSLDAGFYEQFF.

The CDR3 DNA reads TGCGCCAGCAGCTTGGGTCCCTTTAGCGCTGAAGCTTTCTTT. Residues: CASSLGPFSAEAFF. The chain uses TRBV5-1 and TRBJ1-1; D remains unclear. The CDR3 contains 14 residues. CDR1 is SGHRS and CDR2 is YFSETQ in the germline V gene. Trimming took 0 bases from V and 6 from J, leaving 12 bases between them.